This T cell receptor beta chain was captured by sequencing in a study of human T cells and chemical hapten exposure. Worth noting for this clonotype: The antigen is unknown.

Whole-study findings and limits: With patch test score, the counts of PT1 expanded TCRs showed a positive correlation. The study found that DPC sensitization did not change TCRs above 1 in 1000 frequency.

The CDR3 sequence is 16 residues long. Germline V gives CDR1 SGHTA, CDR2 FQGNSA. V was clipped by 1 base and J by 3 bases, with 15 bases between them. TCRdb ran MiXCR on the RACE reads and lists one entry per CDR3 protein. The table records about 120,000 distinct CDR3 sequences, roughly an eighth of them present only once. Time point: patch test 1, 2 weeks after DPC sensitization. Treatment given: therapeutic diphenylcyclopropenone sensitization with weekly scalp DPC. This specimen consisted of whole blood, obtained in connection with sensitization to the hapten diphenylcyclopropenone (DPC). The clonotype originates from a man aged 18 to 35 with alopecia areata. Some clones in this sample may be carry-over from other donors' samples. The V gene is TRBV7-2, the J gene TRBJ1-1; no firm D call. In DNA, the CDR3 is TGTGCCAGCAGCTTAGGCCCAGGACTGCTGCACACTGAAGCTTTCTTT. Translating it yields CASSLGPGLLHTEAFF. Full variable domain (outside the CDR3, taken from reference TRBV7-2 and TRBJ1-1): GAGVSQSPSNKVTEKGKDVELRCDPISGHTALYWYRQSLGQGLEFLIYFQGNSAPDKSGLPSDRFSAERTGGSVSTLTIQRTQQEDSAVYLCASSLGPGLLHTEAFFGQGTRLTVV.